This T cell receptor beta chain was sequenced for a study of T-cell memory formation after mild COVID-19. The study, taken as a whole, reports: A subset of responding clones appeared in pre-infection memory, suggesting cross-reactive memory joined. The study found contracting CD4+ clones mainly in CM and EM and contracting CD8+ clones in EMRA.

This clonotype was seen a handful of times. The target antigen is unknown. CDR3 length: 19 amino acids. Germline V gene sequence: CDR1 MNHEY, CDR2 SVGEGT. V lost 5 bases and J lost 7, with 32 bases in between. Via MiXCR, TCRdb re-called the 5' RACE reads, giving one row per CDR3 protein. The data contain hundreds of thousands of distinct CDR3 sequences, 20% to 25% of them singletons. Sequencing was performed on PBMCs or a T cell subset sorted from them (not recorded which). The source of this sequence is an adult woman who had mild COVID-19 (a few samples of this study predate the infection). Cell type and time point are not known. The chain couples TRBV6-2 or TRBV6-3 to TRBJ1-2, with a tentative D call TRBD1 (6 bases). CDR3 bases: TGTGCCAGCAGTCTGCCCCCGTCGACAGGACCCTCCAACAAAGTTGGCTACACCTTC. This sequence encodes CASSLPPSTGPSNKVGYTF.